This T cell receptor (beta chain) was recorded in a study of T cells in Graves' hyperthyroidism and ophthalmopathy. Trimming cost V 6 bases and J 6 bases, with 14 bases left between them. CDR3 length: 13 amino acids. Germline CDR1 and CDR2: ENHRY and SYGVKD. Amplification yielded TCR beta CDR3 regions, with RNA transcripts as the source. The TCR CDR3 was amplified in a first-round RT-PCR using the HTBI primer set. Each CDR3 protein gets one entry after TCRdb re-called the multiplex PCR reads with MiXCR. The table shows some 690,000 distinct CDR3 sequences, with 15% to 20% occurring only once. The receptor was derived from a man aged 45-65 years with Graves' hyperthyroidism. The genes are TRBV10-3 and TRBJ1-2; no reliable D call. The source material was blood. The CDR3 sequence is CAISLRIEDGYTF. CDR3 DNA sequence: TGTGCCATCAGCCTTCGCATAGAGGATGGCTACACCTTC.